The clone carrying this T cell receptor (beta chain) occurred once. Antigen specificity is unknown. The record originates from a study of CD8+ T cells in alopecia areata. Study as a whole: Treated patients were dosed with oral tofacitinib, taking 5 to 10 mg twice daily. General study points: Especially in alopecia totalis/universalis, lesional scalp showed greater clonality than normal scalp did. Possibly because of HLA-related factors, TCR sharing was less clear across patients than in mice.

Following RNA extraction, reverse transcription yielded cDNA that acted as the sequencing template. Sequencing used immunoSEQ multiplex PCR; TCRdb keeps in-frame clones, though not all of them. Of about 140,000 clones detected, 51% appear once; the ten largest clones hold 0.95% to 1%. Trimming removed 5 bases from V and 8 bases from J; junction bases left unmatched: 8. Germline assignment: CDR1 GTSNPN and CDR2 SVGIG (reference sequence). The CDR3 is 14 amino acids. Isolation of CD4+ and CD8+ T cells from PBMCs was achieved by sorting. This TCR came from a human donor with alopecia areata. The sample was CD4+ T cells sorted from blood, taken at week 0. V is TRBV30 and J is TRBJ1-4; 10 bases are shared with TRBD1. This CDR3 reads CAWESGTGDEKLFF. In DNA form, the CDR3 reads TGTGCCTGGGAATCGGGGACAGGGGACGAAAAACTGTTTTTT.